This T cell receptor beta chain derives from a study of early T cells in non-severe SARS-CoV-2 infection. On the study more broadly: Bulk RNA isolated from unsorted whole blood underwent sequencing; chains were not paired. Notes on the study in general: The VDJdb matching leaned toward anti-spike CD8 responses and overlooked private and CD4 specificities.

cDNA molecules, individually, were tagged with unique molecular identifiers. TCRdb called the 5' RACE reads again in MiXCR, with one record for every CDR3 protein. The sample records about 110,000 distinct CDR3 sequences, roughly 12% being singletons. CDR1 is SGDLS, CDR2 YYNGEE, per germline. Trimming shortened V by 0 bases and J by 2 bases, and 6 bases separated the two germline ends. The CDR3 contains 13 residues. This clonotype turned up a few times. No antigen is known for it. The genes are TRBV9 and TRBJ2-7; D ambiguous. This receptor was identified in an adult who was a healthcare worker with PCR-confirmed SARS-CoV-2 infection or an uninfected control (not recorded which). The sample consisted of whole blood, taken at baseline. This chain's CDR3 is CASSVGSPYEQYF. The CDR3 DNA sequence: TGTGCCAGCAGCGTAGGATCCCCCTACGAGCAGTACTTC.